This T cell receptor beta chain was found in a study of CD8 T cells in Susac syndrome. An input of about 0.5 to 1 ug of RNA was subjected to reverse transcription using random hexamers. TCRdb re-called the immunoSEQ multiplex PCR reads through MiXCR, storing one row per CDR3 protein. Among 200,000 to 250,000 distinct CDR3 sequences, approximately 95% were seen once, and the ten largest hold around 0.099%. Looked up from germline, CDR1 is SGHRS and CDR2 is YFSETQ. V was clipped by 0 bases and J by 8 bases, with 8 bases between them. The CDR3 is 12 amino acids. This TCR was sampled from a human donor with multiple sclerosis. The chain has TRBV5-1 and TRBJ1-1; TRBD1 might be the D (6 bases). The sample was CD4+ T cells from PBMCs. The CDR3 is CASSLATGEAFF. In nucleotides, the CDR3 is TGCGCCAGCAGCTTGGCGACAGGAGAAGCTTTCTTT.